Listed below are T cell receptor beta chains from one sample, sequenced in a study of blood T cell repertoires in COVID-19. TCRdb's table, derived via immunoSEQ multiplex PCR, lists solely in-frame clones and lacks some. The table shows 85,000 to 110,000 clones, with 84% occurring only once. The sequenced material came from peripheral blood. The source is a human donor in a cohort sampled during active or convalescent COVID-19. CDR3s include the opening cysteine and the closing phenylalanine or tryptophan. A D gene is named only where the DNA matches it firmly. Only some rows state a clone size, as once, few, many or a class for expanded clones.

D,length,size,V,J,CDR3,DNA
TRBD2,17,few,TRBV3-1/TRBV3-2,TRBJ2-7,CASSQWGGLAGNYEQYF,TGTGCCAGCAGCCAATGGGGCGGGCTAGCGGGAAACTACGAGCAGTACTTC
TRBD1,17,few,TRBV29-1,TRBJ1-2,CSVLEPFGQGASYGYTF,TGCAGCGTTCTAGAACCTTTCGGACAGGGGGCAAGCTATGGCTACACCTTC
.,13,.,TRBV6-5,TRBJ1-3,CASSHLGGNTIYF,TGTGCCAGCAGCCATCTCGGGGGAAACACCATATATTTT
TRBD1,15,.,TRBV5-6,TRBJ2-5,CASSLGDRNRETQYF,TGTGCCAGCAGCTTGGGGGACAGGAACCGAGAGACCCAGTACTTC
.,12,.,TRBV9,TRBJ2-2,CASSVVSGELFF,TGTGCCAGCAGCGTAGTTTCTGGGGAGCTGTTTTTT
TRBD2,14,.,TRBV5-1,TRBJ2-7,CASSLGGGASEQYF,TGCGCCAGCAGCTTGGGCGGGGGGGCTAGCGAGCAGTACTTC
.,15,.,TRBV6-1,TRBJ1-4,CASSEGGVGGADLFF,TGTGCCAGCAGTGAAGGAGGGGTCGGGGGGGCGGATCTGTTTTTT
.,14,.,TRBV7-9,TRBJ1-1,CASSITPPGTEAFF,TGTGCCAGCAGCATTACACCTCCGGGCACTGAAGCTTTCTTT
.,14,.,TRBV7-2,TRBJ2-7,CASSLWAGPYEQYF,TGTGCCAGCAGCTTATGGGCGGGCCCCTACGAGCAGTACTTC
.,12,.,TRBV21-1,TRBJ1-1,CASSKGFKLAFF,TGTGCCAGCAGCAAAGGGTTTAAACTAGCTTTCTTT
.,14,.,TRBV11-2,TRBJ2-3,CASSLGLSTDTQYF,TGTGCCAGCAGCTTAGGTCTGAGCACAGATACGCAGTATTTT
.,14,.,TRBV24-1,TRBJ2-5,CATSENRDQETQYF,TGTGCCACCAGTGAGAACCGGGACCAAGAGACCCAGTACTTC
TRBD1,14,.,TRBV7-3,TRBJ1-6,CASSLDRLNSPLHF,TGTGCCAGCAGCTTGGACAGGCTAAATTCACCCCTCCACTTT
.,15,once,TRBV18,TRBJ1-6,CASSPLAQNNSPLHF,TGTGCCAGCTCACCCCTCGCACAGAATAATTCACCCCTCCACTTT
TRBD1,15,.,TRBV4-1,TRBJ1-5,CASSQDTGEDQPQHF,TGCGCCAGCAGCCAAGATACAGGGGAAGATCAGCCCCAGCATTTT
.,15,.,TRBV6-1,TRBJ2-1,CASSEAVGLYNEQFF,TGTGCCAGCAGTGAAGCGGTCGGTCTCTACAATGAGCAGTTCTTC
.,14,.,TRBV18,TRBJ1-1,CASSPAGENTEAFF,TGTGCCAGCTCACCTGCAGGGGAAAACACTGAAGCTTTCTTT
TRBD2,14,.,TRBV9,TRBJ2-5,CASSVRGGQETQYF,TGTGCCAGCAGCGTTCGCGGGGGCCAAGAGACCCAGTACTTC
.,13,.,TRBV6-5,TRBJ1-2,CASSLTDSYGYTF,TGTGCCAGCAGCCTGACAGATTCCTATGGCTACACCTTC
.,14,.,TRBV5-6,TRBJ1-2,CASTRGTTHYGYTF,TGTGCCAGCACTCGAGGGACAACTCATTATGGCTACACCTTC
.,12,.,TRBV20-1,TRBJ2-7,CSASMSSYEQYF,TGCAGTGCTAGTATGAGTTCCTACGAGCAGTACTTC
TRBD1,14,.,TRBV6-5,TRBJ1-2,CASSPTGANYGYTF,TGTGCCAGCAGTCCGACAGGGGCGAACTATGGCTACACCTTC
.,15,.,TRBV19,TRBJ1-5,CASKVGERSNQPQHF,TGTGCCAGTAAGGTCGGGGAGAGGAGCAATCAGCCCCAGCATTTT
.,16,once,TRBV4-1,TRBJ1-4,CASSQDRGRSSEKLFF,TGCGCCAGCAGCCAAGATAGGGGGAGAAGTAGTGAAAAACTGTTTTTT
TRBD1,12,.,TRBV6-5,TRBJ1-1,CASSPDRREAFF,TGTGCCAGCAGTCCGGACAGGAGGGAAGCTTTCTTT
TRBD1,13,.,TRBV28,TRBJ1-3,CASRGQGGNTIYF,TGTGCCAGCAGGGGACAGGGGGGAAACACCATATATTTT